The entry that follows covers one T cell receptor (beta chain) sequence. Trimming took 3 bases from V and 4 from J; bases not matched to a gene: 4. The CDR3 has 15 residues. Germline V gene data show CDR1 as SGHTA and CDR2 as FQGNSA. This sample stems from a study of T cell responses to AZD1222 COVID-19 vaccine. Clones were read by immunoSEQ multiplex PCR, and TCRdb kept only the in-frame ones, dropping some. The table includes 100,000 or so clones, about 87% detected once. The V and J genes are TRBV7-2 and TRBJ2-1; 9 nucleotides match TRBD2. The starting material was peripheral blood, obtained on day 0 of MenACWY control vaccination. The origin of this receptor is an adult in good health. CDR3 region: CASSFLAGPYNEQFF. CDR3 nucleotides: TGTGCCAGCAGCTTCCTAGCGGGGCCGTACAATGAGCAGTTCTTC.